These T cell receptor beta chains were read from a single sample in a study of metastatic and nonmetastatic thyroid tumors. TCRdb re-analyzed the PCR reads using MiXCR. This table has around 40,000 clones, approximately 12% appearing once. The sample consisted of blood. Receptor source: a female donor with papillary thyroid cancer or a benign thyroid nodule (not recorded which). Some clones in this sample may be carry-over from other donors' samples. Both conserved end residues are part of each CDR3. D genes are given only for firm matches. Part of the rows lack a size; the others show once, few, many or a class for expanded clones.

j_call	d_call	v_call	clone_size	cdr3_length	cdr3_nt	cdr3_aa
TRBJ2-7	NA	TRBV6-2/TRBV6-3	medium-sized	12	TGTGCCAGCGGGTTGAGAATGGGCGAGCAGTACTTC	CASGLRMGEQYF
TRBJ2-1	TRBD1	TRBV18	many	15	TGTGCCAGCTCCCACAGGGGGGCTAGCTACAATGAGCAGTTCTTC	CASSHRGASYNEQFF
TRBJ2-1	NA	TRBV19	few	13	TGTGCCAGTAGGGACACTACATACAATGAGCAGTTCTTC	CASRDTTYNEQFF
TRBJ2-7	NA	TRBV5-4	NA	14	TGTGCCAGCAGCTTGGATCCAGGGGCCTACGAGCAGTACTTC	CASSLDPGAYEQYF
TRBJ2-3	NA	TRBV6-1	many	13	TGTGCCAGCGGACTACCTTCCACAGATACGCAGTATTTT	CASGLPSTDTQYF
TRBJ1-2	TRBD1	TRBV6-1	many	13	TGTGCCAGTTTATTGGGACAGTACCGGGGCTACACCTTC	CASLLGQYRGYTF
TRBJ1-1	NA	TRBV5-6	many	11	TGTGCCAGCAGCTTGCAGGCTGAAGCTTTCTTT	CASSLQAEAFF
TRBJ1-4	NA	TRBV9	many	15	TGTGCCAGCAGCTCCCGGGCGCTGGAGTATGAAAAACTGTTTTTT	CASSSRALEYEKLFF
TRBJ1-6	NA	TRBV20-1	many	14	TGCAGTGCTAGAGATCAGGTTGGGAATTCACCCCTCCACTTT	CSARDQVGNSPLHF
TRBJ2-7	TRBD2	TRBV6-1	many	15	TGTGCCAGCCCATTTGGACTAGCGGGAGGGTACGAGCAGTACTTC	CASPFGLAGGYEQYF
TRBJ1-2	NA	TRBV6-1	medium-sized	11	TGTGCCAGCCTGCTCGTGGGTGGCTACACCTTC	CASLLVGGYTF
TRBJ2-2	NA	TRBV5-6	many	16	TGTGCCAGCCTCGCGTTCGCTGAGTCCAACACCGGGGAGCTGTTTTTT	CASLAFAESNTGELFF
TRBJ2-5	NA	TRBV7-9	many	11	TGTGCCAGCAGCGCCACAGAGACCCAGTACTTC	CASSATETQYF
TRBJ2-5	TRBD2	TRBV11-2	many	16	TGTGCCAGCAGCCGCGGACTAGCACCGTACCAAGAGACCCAGTACTTC	CASSRGLAPYQETQYF
TRBJ1-1	NA	TRBV12-3/TRBV12-4	NA	13	TGTGCCAGCACCCTTGGGGAGAACACTGAAGCTTCCTTT	CASTLGENTEASF
TRBJ2-7	NA	TRBV20-1	once	16	TGCAGTGCTAGAGACCCAAGAACGGGAGCTACCTACGAGCAGTACTTC	CSARDPRTGATYEQYF
TRBJ1-6	NA	TRBV2	few	12	TGTGCCAGCAGTGACCCTTATCCACCCCTCCACTTT	CASSDPYPPLHF
TRBJ1-1	NA	TRBV30	many	13	TGTGCCAGGACCCAGTTGGCGAACACTGAAGCTTTCTTT	CARTQLANTEAFF
TRBJ2-2	TRBD2	TRBV28	many	16	TGTGCCAGCAAGGGACTAGCCCTCCTGAACACCGGGGAGCTGTTTTTT	CASKGLALLNTGELFF
TRBJ2-5	TRBD1	TRBV6-1	many	16	TGTGCCAGCAGTGACTTAGGGACAGGGGAGGATACGACCCAGTACTTC	CASSDLGTGEDTTQYF
TRBJ2-3	NA	TRBV28	many	16	TGTGCCAGCAGTTTTCGGCCGACTTCAGGGTTAGATACGCAGTATTTT	CASSFRPTSGLDTQYF
TRBJ2-1	NA	TRBV11-2	many	12	TGTGCCAGCAGCTCCGGCGGGCTAAGGCAGTTCTTC	CASSSGGLRQFF
TRBJ1-4	TRBD1	TRBV6-2/TRBV6-3	NA	15	TGTGCCAGCAGGTTATCGACAGGGCTAGAGGAAACACTGTTTTTT	CASRLSTGLEETLFF
TRBJ2-5	NA	TRBV5-1	many	15	TGCGCCAGCAGCCCGGACGGGGGTAGACAAGAGACCCAGTACTTC	CASSPDGGRQETQYF
TRBJ2-3	NA	TRBV7-2	NA	14	TGTGCCAGCAGCTTAGCAGGGCGCACAGATACGCAGTATTTT	CASSLAGRTDTQYF
TRBJ2-1	NA	TRBV6-1	few	14	TGTGCCAGCAACCGGGACGGGGGTTACAATGAGCAGTTCTTC	CASNRDGGYNEQFF
TRBJ1-2	NA	TRBV7-2	NA	14	TGTGCCAGCAGCTTTGGGGTCCTTAAGCATGGCTACACCTTC	CASSFGVLKHGYTF
TRBJ1-3	NA	TRBV9	many	16	TGTGCCAGCGGAAAAACAGGCCTCCGATCTGGAAACACCATATATTTT	CASGKTGLRSGNTIYF
TRBJ1-6	TRBD1	TRBV7-3	few	15	TGTGCCAGCAGCTTATCAGGGGGTGGAGGTTCACCCCTCCACTTT	CASSLSGGGGSPLHF
TRBJ1-6	TRBD1	TRBV5-1	many	14	TGCGCCAGCAGCAGGGGACAGGAGAATTCACCCCTCCACTTT	CASSRGQENSPLHF
TRBJ2-2	NA	TRBV25-1	many	12	TGTGCCAGCAGTGATAAGGGCGGGGAGCTGTTTTTT	CASSDKGGELFF
TRBJ2-3	TRBD1	TRBV5-4	few	15	TGTGCCAGCAAAACCCCGGGACAGGGGGCGAATACGCAGTATTTT	CASKTPGQGANTQYF
TRBJ2-5	NA	TRBV9	few	14	TGTGCCAGCAGCATAGGGCAGGGGTGGGAGACCCAGTACTTC	CASSIGQGWETQYF
TRBJ2-2	NA	TRBV19	many	16	TGTGCCAGTACCTCACTTGGACAGATTAACACCGGGGAGCTGTTTTTT	CASTSLGQINTGELFF
TRBJ1-1	NA	TRBV12-3/TRBV12-4	many	11	TGTGCCACCCGAACAGGGTTTGGGGCTTTCTTT	CATRTGFGAFF
TRBJ2-7	NA	TRBV5-1	many	15	TGCGCCAGCAGCTTGGCCTTGGGGAGTGGCTACGAGCAGTACTTC	CASSLALGSGYEQYF
TRBJ2-1	TRBD2	TRBV5-1	many	15	TGCGCCAGCAGCTTGGATAGCGGGAGGGCCAATGAGCAGTTCTTC	CASSLDSGRANEQFF
TRBJ2-1	TRBD1	TRBV29-1	many	12	TGCAGCGCCTGGGACAGGGACAATGAGCAGTTCTTC	CSAWDRDNEQFF